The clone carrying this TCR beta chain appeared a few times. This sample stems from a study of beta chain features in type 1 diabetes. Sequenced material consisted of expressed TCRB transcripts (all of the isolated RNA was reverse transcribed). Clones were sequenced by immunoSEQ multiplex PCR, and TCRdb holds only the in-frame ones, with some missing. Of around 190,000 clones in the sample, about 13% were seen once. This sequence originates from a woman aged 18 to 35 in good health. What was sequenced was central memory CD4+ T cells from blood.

The CDR3 protein is CASQRGGSYNEQFF. CDR3 coding DNA: TGTGCCAGCCAAAGGGGGGGATCCTACAATGAGCAGTTCTTC. The J gene is TRBJ2-1, the V gene TRBV28, with D possibly TRBD2 on 7 matching bases. CDR3 length equals 14 residues. CDR1 and CDR2 from the germline V gene are MDHEN and SYDVKM. Between the trimmed V and J ends, which lost 8 bases and 1 base, there was a span of 12 bases.